A single sample gave rise to the 3 T cell receptor beta chains below, sequenced in a study of OX40 agonist ivuxolimab in advanced cancers. Sequencing was performed with immunoSEQ multiplex PCR; in TCRdb, only in-frame clones are kept and a portion is missing. The data show 58,000 or so clones, approximately 89% seen once. Sequencing was performed on CD4+ or CD8+ T cells sorted from blood, taken in a trial of the OX40 agonist ivuxolimab. These receptors were taken from an adult with an advanced solid tumor such as melanoma, head and neck, liver or kidney cancer.

The rearrangement joins TRBV10-3 to TRBJ1-5, with D perhaps TRBD1 (6 bases). The CDR3 spans 13 residues. Trimming shortened V by 6 bases and J by 5 bases, and 11 bases separated the two germline ends. The germline V gene encodes CDR1 ENHRY and CDR2 SYGVKD. CDR3 nucleotide sequence: TGTGCCATCAGCGACAGGTCTGATCAGCCCCAGCATTTT. Translation: CAISDRSDQPQHF.

DNA of the CDR3: TGTGCCAGCACTACTCGGGCAGGGGAGCAAGAGACCCAGTACTTC. Translated: CASTTRAGEQETQYF. The chain combines TRBV7-8 with TRBJ2-5; D is possibly TRBD1 (6 bases). Germline assignment: CDR1 SGHVS and CDR2 FQNEAQ. The CDR3 is 15 residues long. Trimming removed 7 bases at V and 2 bases at J, with 17 bases between.

The gene calls are TRBV7-8 and TRBJ1-4, with 7 bases aligning to TRBD1. The J segment lost 4 bases and the V segment lost 5 bases, leaving 7 bases of the junction unmatched. Germline V CDR1 and CDR2: SGHVS, FQNEAQ. The CDR3 loop spans 15 amino acids. CDR3 coding DNA: TGTGCCAGCAGCGCGGAACAGGGGTTTAATGAAAAACTGTTTTTT. It yields the protein CASSAEQGFNEKLFF.